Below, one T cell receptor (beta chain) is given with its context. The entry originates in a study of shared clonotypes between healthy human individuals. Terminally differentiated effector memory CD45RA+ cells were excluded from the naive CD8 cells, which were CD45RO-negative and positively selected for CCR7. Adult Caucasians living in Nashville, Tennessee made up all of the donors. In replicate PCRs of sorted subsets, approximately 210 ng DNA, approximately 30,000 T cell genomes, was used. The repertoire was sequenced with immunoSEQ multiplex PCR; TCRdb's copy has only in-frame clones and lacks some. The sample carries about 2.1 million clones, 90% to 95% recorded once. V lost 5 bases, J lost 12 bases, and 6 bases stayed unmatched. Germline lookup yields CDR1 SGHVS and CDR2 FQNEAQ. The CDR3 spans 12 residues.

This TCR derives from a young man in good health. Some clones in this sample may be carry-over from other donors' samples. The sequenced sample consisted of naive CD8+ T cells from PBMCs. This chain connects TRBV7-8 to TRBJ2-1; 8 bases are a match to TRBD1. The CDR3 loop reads CASSPRTGRQFF. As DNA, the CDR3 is TGTGCCAGCAGCCCCCGGACAGGGAGGCAGTTCTTC.